The rows below give T cell receptor beta chains drawn from one sample of a study of human T cells and chemical hapten exposure. Each CDR3 protein gets one entry after TCRdb re-called the RACE reads with MiXCR. The sample lists 40,000 to 60,000 distinct CDR3 sequences; approximately 9.1% were seen once. This specimen was whole blood, taken in connection with sensitization to the hapten diphenylcyclopropenone (DPC). Receptors were obtained from a woman aged 50 to 60 with alopecia areata. Some clones in this sample may be carry-over from other donors' samples. Both conserved end residues are part of each CDR3. D genes are given only for firm matches. Not every row has a clone size; where given, it reads once, few, many or a size class.

j_gene | d_gene | abundance | v_gene | CDR3nt | CDR3aa
TRBJ1-1 | TRBD1 | many | TRBV18 | TGTGCCAGCTCACCGACTGTTTACCGGGACAGACACACTGAAGCTTTCTTT | CASSPTVYRDRHTEAFF
TRBJ1-2 | NA | NA | TRBV6-5 | TGTGCCAGCAGTCGCAAACAGGGTTACTATGGCTACACCTTC | CASSRKQGYYGYTF
TRBJ2-6 | TRBD1 | many | TRBV5-1 | TGCGCCAGCAGCGGGACAGGGGGGCCTGGGGCCAACGTCCTGACTTTC | CASSGTGGPGANVLTF
TRBJ1-2 | NA | NA | TRBV29-1 | TGCAGCGCGTCTGGGGGTAACTATGGCTACACCTTC | CSASGGNYGYTF
TRBJ2-1 | NA | few | TRBV14 | TGTGCCAGCAGCCACGCGAGGGGCTCCTACAATGAGCAGTTCTTC | CASSHARGSYNEQFF
TRBJ1-2 | NA | few | TRBV14 | TGTGCCAGCAGCCCCGTGAGAAACCATGGCTACACCTTC | CASSPVRNHGYTF
TRBJ2-1 | TRBD2 | few | TRBV4-3 | TGCGCCAGCAGCCAACGACTAGCGGGAGATTTTGAGCAGTTCTTC | CASSQRLAGDFEQFF
TRBJ2-1 | NA | few | TRBV20-1 | TGCAGTGCCATCCCCGGGATCAATGAGCAGTTCTTC | CSAIPGINEQFF
TRBJ2-1 | NA | many | TRBV20-1 | TGCAGTGCTAGTCGCACTTCCTACTACAATGAGCAGTTCTTC | CSASRTSYYNEQFF
TRBJ1-2 | NA | few | TRBV28 | TGTGCCAGCAGTTTACCAGGAATAGGTGGCTACACCTTC | CASSLPGIGGYTF
TRBJ2-3 | TRBD2 | many | TRBV12-3/TRBV12-4 | TGTGCCAGCAGGACTAGCGGGAGGTCAGATACGCAGTATTTT | CASRTSGRSDTQYF
TRBJ2-7 | NA | many | TRBV29-1 | TGCAGCGTTGCGTACAACTCCTACGAGCAGTACTTC | CSVAYNSYEQYF
TRBJ2-3 | NA | NA | TRBV28 | TGTGCCAGCAGTTTGACTACTCTACGCACAGATACGCAGTATTTT | CASSLTTLRTDTQYF
TRBJ2-7 | NA | few | TRBV20-1 | TGCAGTGCTAGGGTCCCGGGACTCCGAGGCTACGAGCAGTACTTC | CSARVPGLRGYEQYF
TRBJ1-5 | NA | many | TRBV28 | TGTGCCAACCAGAAGAGGGGTGGCAATCAGCCCCAGCATTTT | CANQKRGGNQPQHF
TRBJ2-5 | TRBD2 | NA | TRBV7-6 | TGTGCCGGGACTAGCGGGCCCTTCCGGGAGACCCAGTACTTC | CAGTSGPFRETQYF
TRBJ2-2 | NA | many | TRBV6-6 | TGTGCCAGCAGGCAAGACAGGAACACCGGGGAGCTGTTTTTT | CASRQDRNTGELFF
TRBJ1-1 | TRBD1 | NA | TRBV5-6 | TGTGCCAGCAGCAGGTGGACAGGGCAGATGAACACTGAAGCTTTCTTT | CASSRWTGQMNTEAFF